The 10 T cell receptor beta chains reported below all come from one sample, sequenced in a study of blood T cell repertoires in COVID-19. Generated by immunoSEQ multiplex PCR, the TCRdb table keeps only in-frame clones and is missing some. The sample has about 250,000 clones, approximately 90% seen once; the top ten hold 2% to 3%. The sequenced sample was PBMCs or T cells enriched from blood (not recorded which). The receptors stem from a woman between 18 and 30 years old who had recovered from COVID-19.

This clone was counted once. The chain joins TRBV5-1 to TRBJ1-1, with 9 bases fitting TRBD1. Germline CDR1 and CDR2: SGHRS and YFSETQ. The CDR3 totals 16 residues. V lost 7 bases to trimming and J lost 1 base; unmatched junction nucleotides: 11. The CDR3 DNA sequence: TGCGCCAGCTTGCCGGGACAGGGTTTTGGGAACACTGAAGCTTTCTTT. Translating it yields CASLPGQGFGNTEAFF. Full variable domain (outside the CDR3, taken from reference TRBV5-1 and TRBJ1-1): KAGVTQTPRYLIKTRGQQVTLSCSPISGHRSVSWYQQTPGQGLQFLFEYFSETQRNKGNFPGRFSGRQFSNSRSEMNVSTLELGDSALYLCASLPGQGFGNTEAFFGQGTRLTVV.

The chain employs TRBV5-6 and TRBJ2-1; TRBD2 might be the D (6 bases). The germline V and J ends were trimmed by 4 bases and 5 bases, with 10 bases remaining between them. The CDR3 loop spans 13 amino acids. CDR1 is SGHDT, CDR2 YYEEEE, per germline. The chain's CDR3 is CASSQGLNNEQFF. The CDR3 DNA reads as TGTGCCAGCAGCCAAGGACTAAACAATGAGCAGTTCTTC.

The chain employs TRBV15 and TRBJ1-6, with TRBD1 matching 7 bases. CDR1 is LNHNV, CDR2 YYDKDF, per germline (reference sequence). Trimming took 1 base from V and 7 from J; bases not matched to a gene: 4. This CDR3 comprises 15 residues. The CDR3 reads CATSRGDRPNSPLHF. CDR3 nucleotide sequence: TGTGCCACCAGCAGAGGGGACAGACCAAATTCACCCCTCCACTTT. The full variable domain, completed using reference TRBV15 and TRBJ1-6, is DAMVIQNPRYQVTQFGKPVTLSCSQTLNHNVMYWYQQKSSQAPKLLFHYYDKDFNNEADTPDNFQSRRPNTSFCFLDIRSPGLGDTAMYLCATSRGDRPNSPLHFGNGTRLTVT.

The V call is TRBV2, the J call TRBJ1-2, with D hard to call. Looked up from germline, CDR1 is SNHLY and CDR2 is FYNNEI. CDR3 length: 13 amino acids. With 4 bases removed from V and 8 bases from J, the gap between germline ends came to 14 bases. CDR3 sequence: CASSGSGIGGYTF. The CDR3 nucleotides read TGTGCCAGCAGTGGGTCGGGGATTGGAGGCTACACCTTC.

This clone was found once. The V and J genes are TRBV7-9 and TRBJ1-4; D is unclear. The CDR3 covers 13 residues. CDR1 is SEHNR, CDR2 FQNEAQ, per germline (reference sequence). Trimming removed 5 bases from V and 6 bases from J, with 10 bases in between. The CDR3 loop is CASSPRLDEKLFF. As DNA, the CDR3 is TGTGCCAGCAGCCCCAGACTCGATGAAAAACTGTTTTTT.

The CDR3 DNA follows: TGTGCCAGCAGTCCCCTCACGGGACAGGGGAGCTACACCTTC. Translating gives CASSPLTGQGSYTF. The rearrangement joins TRBV28 to TRBJ1-2; 10 positions match TRBD1. This CDR3 has 14 residues. CDR1 and CDR2 from the germline V gene are MDHEN and SYDVKM. J lost 9 bases, V lost 5 bases, and 9 bases had no gene match.

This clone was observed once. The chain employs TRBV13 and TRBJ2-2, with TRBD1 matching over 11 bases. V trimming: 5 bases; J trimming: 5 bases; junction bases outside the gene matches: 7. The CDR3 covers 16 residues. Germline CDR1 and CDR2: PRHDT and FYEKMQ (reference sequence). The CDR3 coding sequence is TGTGCCAGCAGCCCGGACAGGGGGCGATGGACCGGGGAGCTGTTTTTT. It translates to CASSPDRGRWTGELFF.

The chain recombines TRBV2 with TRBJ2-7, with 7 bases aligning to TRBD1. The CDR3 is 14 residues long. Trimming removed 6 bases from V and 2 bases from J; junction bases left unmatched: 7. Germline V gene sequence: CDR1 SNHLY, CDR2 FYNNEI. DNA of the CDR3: TGTGCCAGCAGAACAGGGGAAGGGACCTACGAGCAGTACTTC. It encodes CASRTGEGTYEQYF.

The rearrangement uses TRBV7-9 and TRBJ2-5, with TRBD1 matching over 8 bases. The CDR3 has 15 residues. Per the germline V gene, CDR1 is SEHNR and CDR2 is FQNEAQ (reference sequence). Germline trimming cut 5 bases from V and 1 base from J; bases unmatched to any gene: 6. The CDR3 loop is CASSRPGTGQETQYF. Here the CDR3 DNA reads TGTGCCAGCAGCCGTCCCGGGACAGGCCAAGAGACCCAGTACTTC.

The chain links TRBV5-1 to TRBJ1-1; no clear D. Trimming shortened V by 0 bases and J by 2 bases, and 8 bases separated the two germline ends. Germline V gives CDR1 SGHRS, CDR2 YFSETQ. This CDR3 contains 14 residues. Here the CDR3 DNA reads TGCGCCAGCAGCTTGGATGCGAGCAACACTGAAGCTTTCTTT. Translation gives CASSLDASNTEAFF. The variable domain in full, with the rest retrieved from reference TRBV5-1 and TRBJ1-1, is KAGVTQTPRYLIKTRGQQVTLSCSPISGHRSVSWYQQTPGQGLQFLFEYFSETQRNKGNFPGRFSGRQFSNSRSEMNVSTLELGDSALYLCASSLDASNTEAFFGQGTRLTVV.